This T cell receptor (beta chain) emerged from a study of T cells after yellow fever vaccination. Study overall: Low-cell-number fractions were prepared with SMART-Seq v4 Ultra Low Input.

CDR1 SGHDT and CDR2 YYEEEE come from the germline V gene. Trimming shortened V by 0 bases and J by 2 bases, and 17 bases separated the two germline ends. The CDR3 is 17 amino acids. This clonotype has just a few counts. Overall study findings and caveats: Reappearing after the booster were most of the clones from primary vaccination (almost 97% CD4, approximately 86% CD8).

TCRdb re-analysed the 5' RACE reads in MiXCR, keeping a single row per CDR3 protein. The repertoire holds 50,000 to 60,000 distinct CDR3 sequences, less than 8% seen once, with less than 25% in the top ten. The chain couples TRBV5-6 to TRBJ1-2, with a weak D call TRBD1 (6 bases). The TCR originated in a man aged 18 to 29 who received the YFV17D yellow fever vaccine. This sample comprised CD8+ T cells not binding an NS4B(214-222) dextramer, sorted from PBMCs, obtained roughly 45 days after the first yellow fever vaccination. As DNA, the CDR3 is TGTGCCAGCAGCTTGGTGGGACACGGAAAGGGGAACTATGGCTACACCTTC. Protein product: CASSLVGHGKGNYGYTF.